The 17 T cell receptor beta chains presented below share a single source sample, sequenced in a study of control samples from healthy donors and cancer patients. Libraries were prepared by immunoSEQ multiplex PCR; TCRdb keeps only in-frame clonotypes and omits some of them. The sample consists of 30,000 to 35,000 clones, approximately 95% of them appearing once. What was sequenced was blood. The receptor source for this set is a man between 60 and 75 years old in good health.

J is TRBJ1-2 and V is TRBV19, with a weak D call TRBD1 (6 bases). Trimming stripped 3 bases from V and 7 bases from J, with 9 bases between. The CDR3 extends over 12 amino acids. CDR1 and CDR2 (germline): LNHDA, SQIVND (reference sequence). CDR3 protein: CASSITGAGYTF. The CDR3 DNA is TGTGCCAGTAGTATCACGGGGGCTGGCTACACCTTC.

This chain links TRBV5-4 with TRBJ2-5; 9 nucleotides align to TRBD2. Germline-derived CDR1 and CDR2 are SGHNT and YYREEE (reference sequence). V shed 4 bases and J 5 bases; nucleotides not matched to a gene: 6. The CDR3 consists of 14 residues. The CDR3 sequence: CASSPSGAGETQYF. The CDR3 DNA is TGTGCCAGCAGCCCTAGCGGGGCAGGGGAGACCCAGTACTTC.

The chain links TRBV27 to TRBJ1-2; possible D gene TRBD1, 5 bases. CDR1 is MNHEY and CDR2 is SMNVEV in the germline V gene (reference sequence). This CDR3 contains 13 residues. V lost 2 bases, J lost 9 bases, and 13 bases lay in between. The CDR3 region is CASSLKAGYSYTF. The CDR3 DNA sequence: TGTGCCAGCAGTTTAAAGGCAGGGTATAGCTACACCTTC.

The rearrangement links TRBV4-1 to TRBJ2-1; TRBD2 matches 9 bases. The ends lost 4 bases at V and 4 bases at J; junction bases unmatched: 11. This CDR3 contains 17 residues. Looked up from germline, CDR1 is MGHRA and CDR2 is YSYEKL. CDR3 residues: CASSPRAGGNLYNEQFF. CDR3 nucleotides: TGCGCCAGCAGCCCTAGGGCGGGAGGGAATCTTTACAATGAGCAGTTCTTC.

The V call is TRBV5-1, the J call TRBJ2-3, with TRBD2 identical over 13 bases. This CDR3 has 17 amino acids. Trimming at V came to 3 bases and at J to 2 bases, leaving 6 bases not matched to a gene. From germline, CDR1 is SGHRS and CDR2 YFSETQ. CDR3 in DNA: TGCGCCAGCAGCTCCCCGGGACTAGCGGGGAACACAGATACGCAGTATTTT. This encodes CASSSPGLAGNTDTQYF.

The gene calls are TRBV29-1 and TRBJ1-2; the match to TRBD1 covers 10 bases. This CDR3 has 15 amino acids. Germline V gene data show CDR1 as SQVTM and CDR2 as ANQGSEA. Trimming took 4 bases from V and 6 from J; bases not matched to a gene: 11. CDR3 nucleotide sequence: TGCAGCGTTGCTTCCGGGACAGGGGTGCTAGATGGCTACACCTTC. As protein: CSVASGTGVLDGYTF.

This clone occurred a few times. The V call is TRBV19, the J call TRBJ1-5; no clear D gene. V dropped 5 bases and J dropped 4 bases, with 6 bases sitting between them. Germline loops: CDR1 LNHDA, CDR2 SQIVND (reference sequence). This CDR3 has 12 residues. This CDR3 is CASSLRNQPQHF. CDR3 DNA sequence: TGTGCCAGTAGTCTACGAAATCAGCCCCAGCATTTT. The full variable domain, rest sourced from reference TRBV19 and TRBJ1-5, is DGGITQSPKYLFRKEGQNVTLSCEQNLNHDAMYWYRQDPGQGLRLIYYSQIVNDFQKGDIAEGYSVSREKKESFPLTVTSAQKNPTAFYLCASSLRNQPQHFGDGTRLSIL.

As DNA, the CDR3 is TGCGCCAGCAGCTTGACGGTAGCGGGGGGCTGGGAGACCCAGTACTTC. Translating it yields CASSLTVAGGWETQYF. This chain links TRBV5-1 with TRBJ2-5; TRBD2 matches at 10 bases. Trimming cost V 1 base and J 5 bases; bases outside gene matches: 8. Germline V CDR1 and CDR2: SGHRS, YFSETQ. The CDR3 extends over 16 amino acids.

J is TRBJ1-2 and V is TRBV28; D gene unclear. Trimming removed 2 bases at V and 7 bases at J, with 14 bases between. The CDR3 is 14 residues long. Germline loops: CDR1 MDHEN, CDR2 SYDVKM. The CDR3 region has the DNA TGTGCCAGCAGTTTAGAGGGATTTGCCCGTGGCTACACCTTC. Translating it yields CASSLEGFARGYTF.

This clone was counted a single time. The gene calls are TRBV5-1 and TRBJ2-1, with 7 bases lining up with TRBD2. CDR3 length equals 13 residues. Germline V CDR1 and CDR2: SGHRS, YFSETQ. V lost 3 bases and J lost 10; bases outside the gene matches: 7. CDR3 amino acids: CASSSDGRGEQFF. The CDR3 bases are TGCGCCAGCAGCTCGGACGGGCGGGGGGAGCAGTTCTTC.

The rearrangement joins TRBV4-2 to TRBJ1-3, with no clear D. Per the germline V gene, CDR1 is LGHNA and CDR2 is YNFKEQ. CDR3 length equals 15 residues. V gave up 1 base and J gave up 2 bases, with 9 bases separating them. CDR3 protein: CASSQGPDPGNTIYF. For the CDR3, the DNA is TGTGCCAGCAGCCAAGGGCCCGATCCTGGAAACACCATATATTTT.

The chain employs TRBV7-2 and TRBJ2-1, with 11 bases that match TRBD2. The CDR3 spans 15 residues. Per germline, CDR1 SGHTA and CDR2 FQGNSA. Germline trimming cut 3 bases from V and 3 bases from J; bases unmatched to any gene: 1. The CDR3 DNA is TGTGCCAGCAGCTTTAGCGGGGGGGTCTACAATGAGCAGTTCTTC. It specifies CASSFSGGVYNEQFF.

The chain joins TRBV7-9 to TRBJ1-2; D possibly corresponds to TRBD1 (5 bases). The V end lost 5 bases, the J end lost 3 bases, and 13 bases lay between the germline ends. There are 14 residues in the CDR3. From germline, CDR1 is SEHNR and CDR2 FQNEAQ (reference sequence). CDR3 in DNA: TGTGCCAGCAGCACATCAGGGATCGACTATGGCTACACCTTC. Translating it yields CASSTSGIDYGYTF.

The gene calls are TRBV6-5 and TRBJ1-6; no clear D. There are 14 residues in the CDR3. V lost 7 bases and J 4 bases, leaving 11 bases between the germline ends. Germline V CDR1 and CDR2: MNHEY, SVGAGI. CDR3 loop: CASTRTEYNSPLHF. Written as DNA, the CDR3 is TGTGCCAGCACCAGGACCGAATATAATTCACCCCTCCACTTT.

The CDR3 DNA reads TGTGCCAGCAGCTTAGGCGGGCCACAAGAGACCCAGTACTTC. This translates into CASSLGGPQETQYF. This sequence joins TRBV7-2 and TRBJ2-5; a weak D match, TRBD2 (5 bases). V was cut by 1 base and J by 2 bases, with 8 bases left in between. The V gene's germline CDR1 is SGHTA and CDR2 FQGNSA. The CDR3 is 14 residues long.

The V and J genes are TRBV15 and TRBJ1-2; D uncertain. The CDR3 is 17 amino acids. Per the germline V gene, CDR1 is LNHNV and CDR2 is YYDKDF (reference sequence). The ends were cut back, 5 bases at V and 0 bases at J, with 19 bases in the middle. CDR3 amino acids: CATSGILGRSTNYGYTF. CDR3 sequence (DNA): TGTGCCACCAGCGGAATCCTAGGGAGAAGCACTAACTATGGCTACACCTTC.

The V gene is TRBV4-2, the J gene TRBJ1-5, with D maybe TRBD1 (6 bases). This CDR3 has 18 residues. V was shortened by 4 bases and J by 0 bases, with 19 bases between the two germline ends. Germline V gives CDR1 LGHNA, CDR2 YNFKEQ. In nucleotides, the CDR3 is TGTGCCAGCAGCCCTTCAAAGGGACACCTCTATAGCAATCAGCCCCAGCATTTT. Amino acids: CASSPSKGHLYSNQPQHF.